This entry lists 26 T cell receptor beta chains sequenced from one sample in a study of blood T cells in healthy people across ages. The use of a sample-barcoded 5' primer and a J-beta primer mix characterized a second PCR of 7 to 11 cycles. TCRdb re-called the 5' RACE reads with MiXCR, one entry per CDR3 protein. The sample includes approximately 2,000,000 distinct CDR3 sequences, roughly 43% of them seen just once. The material sequenced was blood. These receptors were obtained from a human donor in good health.

The rearrangement links TRBV9 to TRBJ1-4; D is ambiguous. Germline lookup yields CDR1 SGDLS and CDR2 YYNGEE. V lost 0 bases to trimming and J lost 3 bases, with 12 bases between them. The CDR3 consists of 16 residues. Here the CDR3 DNA reads TGTGCCAGCAGCGTAGGGGGAGGAGCGTCTAATGAAAAACTGTTTTTT. This sequence encodes CASSVGGGASNEKLFF. The full variable domain, its missing parts supplied by reference TRBV9 and TRBJ1-4, is DSGVTQTPKHLITATGQRVTLRCSPRSGDLSVYWYQQSLDQGLQFLIQYYNGEERAKGNILERFSAQQFPDLHSELNLSSLELGDSALYFCASSVGGGASNEKLFFGSGTQLSVL.

About this clonotype itself: Compared with germline, one end of the junction differs, possibly owing to a read error. The chain combines TRBV18 with TRBJ1-2; D is uncertain. The CDR3 runs to 13 residues. CDR1 KGHSH and CDR2 LQKENI come from the germline V gene. CDR3 nucleotide sequence: TGTGCCAGCTCACCACCGGAAAGATTTGGCCACACCTTC. Translated, it gives CASSPPERFGHTF.

The table lists this clonotype with a few counts. The V gene is TRBV5-1, the J gene TRBJ1-5; tentatively, D is TRBD1 (5 bases). V dropped 0 bases and J dropped 0 bases, with 7 bases sitting between them. The CDR3 is 15 residues long. From germline, CDR1 is SGHRS and CDR2 YFSETQ. The CDR3 DNA follows: TGCGCCAGCAGCTTGGGACAGACTAGCAATCAGCCCCAGCATTTT. Amino acid sequence: CASSLGQTSNQPQHF.

V gene TRBV25-1 combines with J gene TRBJ1-2; possibly TRBD1 for D (6 bases). The CDR3 consists of 16 residues. Germline V CDR1 and CDR2: MGHDK, SYGVNS. Deletions cut 2 bases from V and 2 bases from J, with 15 bases between. Written as DNA, the CDR3 is TGTGCCAGCAGTGAACCCCCGGGGGCGGGAAACTATGGCTACACCTTC. Its translation is CASSEPPGAGNYGYTF.

This chain links TRBV5-5 with TRBJ2-5; D is undetermined. The DNA end is more similar to TRBJ2-1, so the J call may be wrong. Germline loops: CDR1 SGHKS, CDR2 YYEKEE (reference sequence). The CDR3 is 13 amino acids. The CDR3 bases are TGTGCCAGCAGCTTGCCGTCCCAAGAGACCCAGTTCTTC. It encodes CASSLPSQETQFF.

This sequence joins TRBV9 and TRBJ1-2, with no clear D. CDR1 is SGDLS and CDR2 is YYNGEE in the germline V gene. V was pared by 4 bases and J by 6 bases, with 19 bases between. This CDR3 comprises 15 residues. This chain's CDR3 is CASSKFEWSTHGYTF. CDR3 DNA: TGTGCCAGCAGCAAATTCGAGTGGTCCACCCATGGCTACACCTTC.

Comment on this clonotype: A much larger clone differs by one base, so this may be a read error. V gene TRBV10-3 combines with J gene TRBJ2-1; TRBD2 aligns across 11 bases. CDR3 length equals 16 residues. The V gene's germline CDR1 is ENHRY and CDR2 SYGVKD. CDR3 protein: CATIAGGLFSCNEQFF. CDR3 in DNA: TGTGCCACAATAGCGGGGGGGCTCTTCTCCTGCAATGAGCAGTTCTTC.

Comments on this clonotype: The junction departs from germline at one end; a sequencing error may be responsible. The genes are TRBV9 and TRBJ2-3; 10 positions agree with TRBD2. The CDR3 covers 16 residues. Germline CDR1 SGDLS, CDR2 YYNGEE. This chain's CDR3 is CASSVRSGGAEDTRYF. The CDR3 DNA sequence: TGTGCCAGCAGCGTCCGAAGCGGGGGGGCGGAAGATACGCGGTATTTT.

This clonotype was detected only a few times. The chain has TRBV7-3 and TRBJ2-1, with D perhaps matching TRBD2 (6 bases). Germline V gene data show CDR1 as SGHTA and CDR2 as FQGTGA. V was clipped by 5 bases and J by 5 bases, with 25 bases between them. The CDR3 extends over 18 amino acids. Written as DNA, the CDR3 is TGTGCCAGCAGCCCCCTCCCCGGGTGGGGCGGGGTCGACAATGAGCAGTTCTTC. Protein: CASSPLPGWGGVDNEQFF.

This chain connects TRBV10-3 to TRBJ2-3; maybe TRBD2 (7 bases). The CDR3 runs 15 residues. The germline V gene has CDR1 ENHRY and CDR2 SYGVKD. Trimming left V 11 bases short and J 4 bases short, with 22 bases between. Written as DNA, the CDR3 is TGTGCCTCCTGGGGGGGGGGCCAAAGTCCAGATACGCAGTATTTT. This sequence encodes CASWGGGQSPDTQYF.

The gene calls are TRBV7-9 and TRBJ2-7, with a weak D call TRBD1 (5 bases). CDR1 and CDR2 (germline): SEHNR, FQNEAQ (reference sequence). Trimming removed 5 bases at V and 5 bases at J, with 19 bases between. This CDR3 has 15 amino acids. The CDR3 nucleotides are TGTGCCAGCAGCCTCGTCCAAGGGGTGAACGACGAGCAGTACTTC. Protein product: CASSLVQGVNDEQYF.

This clonotype has just a few counts. The rearrangement uses TRBV11-3 and TRBJ2-3, with 7 nucleotides matching TRBD2. Unmatched junction bases numbered 3, after V lost 0 bases and J lost 3 bases. Germline CDR1 reads SGHNT; CDR2 reads YENEEA. This CDR3 has 15 amino acids. The CDR3 reads CASSLEQRGTDTQYF. Here the CDR3 DNA reads TGTGCCAGCAGCTTAGAACAGCGGGGTACAGATACGCAGTATTTT.

This rearrangement joins TRBV12-3 or TRBV12-4 to TRBJ1-1, with 7 bases lining up with TRBD1. Losses at the gene ends were 7 bases for V and 4 bases for J; bases not matched to a gene: 9. There are 14 residues in the CDR3. For the CDR3, the DNA is TGTGCCAGCACCTCAGGGGGTAGTGGCACTGAAGCTTTCTTT. Protein sequence: CASTSGGSGTEAFF.

J is TRBJ1-1 and V is TRBV10-3; 9 bases align to TRBD1. Germline CDR1 is ENHRY and CDR2 is SYGVKD. This CDR3 is built from 15 residues. J lost 5 bases, V lost 3 bases, and 7 bases had no gene match. The CDR3 loop is CAISDRDRGRTEAFF. CDR3 coding DNA: TGTGCCATCAGTGATAGAGACAGGGGGAGGACTGAAGCTTTCTTT.

This clonotype occurred a few times. V usage is TRBV3-1 and J usage is TRBJ1-2; D unclear. Germline values: CDR1 LGHDT, CDR2 YNNKEL (reference sequence). This CDR3 contains 13 residues. Trimming left V 4 bases short and J 4 bases short, with 10 bases between. CDR3 amino acids: CASSRLDVYGYTF. CDR3 in DNA: TGTGCCAGCAGCCGGTTGGACGTCTATGGCTACACCTTC.

The chain employs TRBV7-2 and TRBJ2-3; 11 bases are a match to TRBD2. There are 18 residues in the CDR3. Trimming removed 4 bases from V and 4 bases from J; junction bases left unmatched: 13. Germline values: CDR1 SGHTA, CDR2 FQGNSA. The CDR3 coding sequence is TGTGCCAGCAGCTCAAACAGACTAGCGGGGTCTGTTGCAGATACGCAGTATTTT. This sequence encodes CASSSNRLAGSVADTQYF.

This clonotype appeared a few times. The gene calls are TRBV7-9 and TRBJ1-2; 10 nucleotides match TRBD1. Trimming at V came to 0 bases and at J to 10 bases, leaving 8 bases not matched to a gene. The CDR3 is 15 amino acids. Per germline, CDR1 SEHNR and CDR2 FQNEAQ (reference sequence). CDR3 amino acids: CASSLAGDRGWAYTF. The CDR3 region has the DNA TGTGCCAGCAGCTTAGCTGGGGACAGGGGCTGGGCCTACACCTTC.

Only a few counts were recorded for this clonotype. V and J are TRBV3-1 and TRBJ1-2; D is unresolved. CDR1 is LGHDT and CDR2 is YNNKEL in the germline V gene (reference sequence). This CDR3 is 16 amino acids long. The V and J ends lost 0 bases and 8 bases respectively, with 19 bases between them. CDR3 in DNA: TGTGCCAGCAGCCAAGATTGGGCAGGATTAGGGAACGGCTACACCTTC. Its translation is CASSQDWAGLGNGYTF.

The chain recombines TRBV15 with TRBJ2-5, with 8 positions matching TRBD1. V dropped 2 bases and J dropped 5; count of bases not matched to a gene: 7. This CDR3 region has 15 residues. CDR1 and CDR2 from the germline V gene are LNHNV and YYDKDF (reference sequence). CDR3 residues: CATSRPQGGVETQYF. In nucleotides, the CDR3 is TGTGCCACCAGCAGACCACAGGGGGGTGTGGAGACCCAGTACTTC.

This clonotype was seen ten or more times. The genes are TRBV29-1 and TRBJ1-2; 7 bases map to TRBD1. There are 13 residues in the CDR3. The germline V gene encodes CDR1 SQVTM and CDR2 ANQGSEA. With V trimmed by 7 bases and J by 1 base, 6 bases remained unmatched. The CDR3 here is CSADRAGNYGYTF. The CDR3 DNA follows: TGCAGCGCCGACAGGGCCGGTAACTATGGCTACACCTTC.

This chain links TRBV12-5 with TRBJ1-2, with 9 bases aligning to TRBD1. CDR1 is LGHNT, CDR2 FRNRAP, per germline. The CDR3 runs 16 residues. Trimming removed 2 bases from V and 2 bases from J; junction bases left unmatched: 6. CDR3 DNA: TGTGCTAGTGGTTTGACCCCCGGGACAGGGAACTATGGCTACACCTTC. Its protein product is CASGLTPGTGNYGYTF.

This clonotype occurred once. Compared with germline, one end of the junction differs, possibly owing to a read error. The gene calls are TRBV18 and TRBJ2-7, with a weak D call TRBD2 (6 bases). This CDR3 region has 14 residues. Per germline, CDR1 KGHSH and CDR2 LQKENI. The CDR3 reads CASSQMGGLYGQYF. Written as DNA, the CDR3 is TGTGCCAGCTCACAAATGGGGGGACTCTACGGGCAGTACTTC.

This clonotype has a single count. The genes are TRBV20-1 and TRBJ1-2; D is undetermined. Deletions cut 1 base from V and 2 bases from J, with 8 bases between. Germline CDR1 and CDR2: DFQATT and SNEGSKA (reference sequence). The CDR3 runs to 13 residues. CDR3 protein: CSARVGQNYGYTF. CDR3 DNA: TGCAGTGCTAGAGTTGGGCAGAACTATGGCTACACCTTC.

This clonotype was seen a handful of times. This CDR3 reads CASSQSPGPGNTIYF. CDR3 DNA sequence: TGCGCCAGCAGCCAGAGTCCGGGACCCGGAAACACCATATATTTT. J is TRBJ1-3 and V is TRBV4-3, with D possibly TRBD1 on 5 matching bases. Trimming stripped 3 bases from V and 4 bases from J, with 13 bases between. The CDR3 is made up of 15 amino acids. Germline assignment: CDR1 LGHNA and CDR2 YSLEER.

This clonotype was detected only a few times. The J gene is TRBJ1-1, the V gene TRBV7-9; TRBD1 agrees at 10 bases. Germline CDR1 and CDR2: SEHNR and FQNEAQ (reference sequence). The CDR3 is 16 residues long. V was clipped by 8 bases and J by 5 bases; unmatched bases: 14. The CDR3 reads CASGHQPGQGRTEAFF. The CDR3 DNA reads TGTGCCAGCGGGCACCAACCGGGACAGGGGAGGACTGAAGCTTTCTTT. Complete variable domain (other parts from reference TRBV7-9 and TRBJ1-1): DTGVSQNPRHKITKRGQNVTFRCDPISEHNRLYWYRQTLGQGPEFLTYFQNEAQLEKSRLLSDRFSAERPKGSFSTLEIQRTEQGDSAMYLCASGHQPGQGRTEAFFGQGTRLTVV.

This clonotype has just a few counts. This chain connects TRBV4-3 to TRBJ2-1; D tentatively fits TRBD1 or TRBD2 (5 bases each). Germline CDR1 and CDR2: LGHNA and YSLEER. With 4 bases removed from V and 8 bases from J, the gap between germline ends came to 15 bases. This CDR3 spans 14 amino acids. The CDR3 DNA sequence: TGCGCCAGCAGCCCAGGCAAGGGGACCCATGAGCAGTTCTTC. The encoded protein is CASSPGKGTHEQFF.